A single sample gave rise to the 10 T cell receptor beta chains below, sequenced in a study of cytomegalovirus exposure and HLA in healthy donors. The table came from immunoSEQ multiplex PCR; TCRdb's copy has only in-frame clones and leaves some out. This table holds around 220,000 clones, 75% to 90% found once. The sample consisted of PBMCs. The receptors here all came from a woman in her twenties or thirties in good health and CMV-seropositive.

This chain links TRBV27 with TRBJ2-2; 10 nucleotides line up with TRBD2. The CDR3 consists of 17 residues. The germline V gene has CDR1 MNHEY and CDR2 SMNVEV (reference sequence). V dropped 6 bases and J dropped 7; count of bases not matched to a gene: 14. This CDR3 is CASSPPSAGGIDGELFF. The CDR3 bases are TGTGCCAGCAGCCCACCTTCAGCGGGAGGGATTGACGGGGAGCTGTTTTTT.

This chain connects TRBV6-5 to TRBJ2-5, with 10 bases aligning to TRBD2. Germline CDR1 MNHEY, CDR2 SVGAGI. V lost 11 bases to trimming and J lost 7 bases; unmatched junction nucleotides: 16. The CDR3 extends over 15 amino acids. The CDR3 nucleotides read TGTGCCTCGACCAGGCTAGCGGGAGTGACGGGGACCCAGTACTTC. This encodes CASTRLAGVTGTQYF.

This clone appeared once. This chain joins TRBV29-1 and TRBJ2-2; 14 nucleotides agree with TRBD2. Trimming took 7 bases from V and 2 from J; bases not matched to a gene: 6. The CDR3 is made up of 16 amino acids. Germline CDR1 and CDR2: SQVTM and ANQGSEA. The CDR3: CSARTSGRYNTGELFF. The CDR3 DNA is TGCAGCGCGCGGACTAGCGGGAGGTATAACACCGGGGAGCTGTTTTTT.

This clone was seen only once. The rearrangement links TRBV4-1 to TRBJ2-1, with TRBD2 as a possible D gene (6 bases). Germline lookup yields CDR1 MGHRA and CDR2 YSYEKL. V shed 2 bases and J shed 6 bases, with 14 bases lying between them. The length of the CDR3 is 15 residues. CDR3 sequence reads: CASSQQDYRPNEQFF. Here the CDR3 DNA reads TGCGCCAGCAGCCAACAGGACTATCGCCCCAATGAGCAGTTCTTC.

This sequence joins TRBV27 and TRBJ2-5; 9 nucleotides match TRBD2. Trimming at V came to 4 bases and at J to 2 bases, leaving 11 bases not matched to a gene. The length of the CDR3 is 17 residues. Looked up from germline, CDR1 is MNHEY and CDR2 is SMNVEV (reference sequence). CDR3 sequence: CASSSPGSGRPQETQYF. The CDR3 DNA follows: TGTGCCAGCAGTTCTCCCGGCAGCGGGAGGCCTCAAGAGACCCAGTACTTC.

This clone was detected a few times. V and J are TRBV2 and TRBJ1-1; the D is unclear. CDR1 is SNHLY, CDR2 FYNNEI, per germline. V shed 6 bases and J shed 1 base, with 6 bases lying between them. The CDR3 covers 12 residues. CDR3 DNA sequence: TGTGCCAGCAGCGGCGGGAACACTGAAGCTTTCTTT. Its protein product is CASSGGNTEAFF.

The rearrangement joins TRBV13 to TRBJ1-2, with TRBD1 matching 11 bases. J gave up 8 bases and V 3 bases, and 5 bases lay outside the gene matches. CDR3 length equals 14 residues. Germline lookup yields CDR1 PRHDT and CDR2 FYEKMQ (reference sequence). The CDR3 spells CASSLGTGGTGYTF. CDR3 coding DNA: TGTGCCAGCAGCTTGGGGACAGGGGGAACCGGCTACACCTTC.

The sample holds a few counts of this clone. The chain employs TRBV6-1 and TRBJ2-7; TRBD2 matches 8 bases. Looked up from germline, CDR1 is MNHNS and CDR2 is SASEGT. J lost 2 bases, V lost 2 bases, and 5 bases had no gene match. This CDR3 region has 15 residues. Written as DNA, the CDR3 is TGTGCCAGCAGTGAATGGCTAGCGGGCCCCTACGAGCAGTACTTC. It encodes CASSEWLAGPYEQYF.

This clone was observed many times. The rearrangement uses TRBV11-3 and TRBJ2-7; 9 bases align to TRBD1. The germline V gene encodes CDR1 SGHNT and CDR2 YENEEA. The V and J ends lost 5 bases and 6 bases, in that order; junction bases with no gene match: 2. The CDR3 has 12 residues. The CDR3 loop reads CASSLTGGEQYF. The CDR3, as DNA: TGTGCCAGCAGCCTGACAGGGGGCGAGCAGTACTTC.

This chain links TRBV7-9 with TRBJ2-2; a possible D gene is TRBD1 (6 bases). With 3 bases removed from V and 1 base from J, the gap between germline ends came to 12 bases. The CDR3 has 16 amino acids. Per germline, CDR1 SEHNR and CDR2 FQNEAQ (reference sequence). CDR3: CASSLTRTVNTGELFF. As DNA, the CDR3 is TGTGCCAGCAGCTTGACGAGGACAGTGAACACCGGGGAGCTGTTTTTT.